These 19 T cell receptor beta chains came from one sample sequenced in a study of liver allograft versus peripheral blood T cells. The wider study: Repertoires from peripheral blood of liver transplant recipients were compared with those inside their transplanted livers.

TCRdb analysed the reads with MiXCR anew, one entry per CDR3 protein. Found here are approximately 16,000 distinct CDR3 sequences, 20% to 25% of them singletons; the top ten hold more than 9.5%. These receptors were collected from a human patient who had a liver transplant. Some T cells may possibly be graft donor cells.

This clonotype turned up a few times. This chain joins TRBV18 and TRBJ1-5; D is ambiguous. This CDR3 is built from 16 residues. V lost 1 base and J lost 0, with 10 bases in between. Germline assignment: CDR1 KGHSH and CDR2 LQKENI. This CDR3 reads CASSPRADNSNQPQHF. The DNA of the CDR3 is TGTGCCAGCTCACCACGGGCCGACAATAGCAATCAGCCCCAGCATTTT.

The CDR3 sequence is CASSSVYGNQPQHF. The CDR3 DNA reads as TGTGCCAGCAGTTCAGTCTATGGCAATCAGCCCCAGCATTTT. The chain is built from TRBV27 and TRBJ1-5, with D hard to call. CDR1 MNHEY and CDR2 SMNVEV come from the germline V gene (reference sequence). CDR3 length: 14 residues. V lost 4 bases, J lost 2 bases, and 9 bases lay in between.

This clonotype has a handful of counts. The chain is built from TRBV5-4 and TRBJ2-2; unclear D gene. Germline V gene sequence: CDR1 SGHNT, CDR2 YYREEE (reference sequence). V lost 3 bases and J 8 bases, leaving 14 bases between the germline ends. The CDR3 is 14 residues long. This CDR3 is CASSSLNTEGELFF. The DNA for the CDR3 is TGTGCCAGCAGCTCCCTTAACACGGAAGGGGAGCTGTTTTTT.

This clonotype is judged medium-sized. This rearrangement joins TRBV19 to TRBJ1-1; 7 bases align to TRBD1. The CDR3 loop spans 12 amino acids. Germline V gives CDR1 LNHDA, CDR2 SQIVND (reference sequence). V lost 4 bases and J lost 8; bases outside the gene matches: 4. In DNA form, the CDR3 reads TGTGCCAGTAGTAGGGACAGAAGAGAAGCTTTCTTT. It specifies CASSRDRREAFF. The whole variable domain, filled in from reference TRBV19 and TRBJ1-1, reads DGGITQSPKYLFRKEGQNVTLSCEQNLNHDAMYWYRQDPGQGLRLIYYSQIVNDFQKGDIAEGYSVSREKKESFPLTVTSAQKNPTAFYLCASSRDRREAFFGQGTRLTVV.

As concerns this clonotype: A read error may produce the germline difference seen at one junction end. The rearrangement uses TRBV11-1 and TRBJ2-1; the D is unclear. CDR3 length equals 14 residues. The germline V gene has CDR1 SGHAT and CDR2 FQDESV (reference sequence). Here the CDR3 reads CASSALMGYNELFF. The CDR3 bases are TGTGCCAGCAGCGCGCTGATGGGGTACAATGAGCTGTTCTTC.

This clonotype has only a few counts. This sequence joins TRBV9 and TRBJ2-7, with a weak D call TRBD1 (5 bases). Trimming took off 4 bases at V and 3 bases at J, with 14 bases between the two ends. Germline lookup yields CDR1 SGDLS and CDR2 YYNGEE. The CDR3 runs 14 residues. The CDR3 region is CASSHGAGNYEQYF. DNA for the CDR3: TGTGCCAGCAGCCATGGGGCAGGGAACTACGAGCAGTACTTC.

This clonotype came up a few times. The chain has TRBV6-5 and TRBJ2-7, with a weak D call TRBD1 (6 bases). In germline, CDR1 is MNHEY, CDR2 SVGAGI. Trimming took off 4 bases at V and 2 bases at J, with 12 bases between the two ends. This CDR3 spans 14 amino acids. CDR3 nucleotide sequence: TGTGCCAGCAGTTCCGGGACACTAACCTACGAGCAGTACTTC. Translation: CASSSGTLTYEQYF.

This clonotype was found a few times. The rearrangement uses TRBV19 and TRBJ1-4; TRBD1 is a possible D gene (6 bases). The germline CDR1 and CDR2 sequences are LNHDA and SQIVND (reference sequence). The CDR3 contains 14 residues. V was clipped by 3 bases and J by 7 bases, with 12 bases between them. In DNA form, the CDR3 reads TGTGCCAGTAGTATTCGACAGGCTCCTGAAAAACTGTTTTTT. Protein sequence: CASSIRQAPEKLFF.

This clonotype was recorded many times. The chain is built from TRBV19 and TRBJ1-2; TRBD1 aligns across 7 bases. Losses at the gene ends were 7 bases for V and 5 bases for J; bases not matched to a gene: 13. Germline lookup yields CDR1 LNHDA and CDR2 SQIVND (reference sequence). There are 15 residues in the CDR3. This CDR3 is CASTTEGDSPYGYTF. The CDR3 DNA reads TGTGCCAGTACCACCGAAGGGGACAGCCCTTATGGCTACACCTTC. The whole variable domain, filled in from reference TRBV19 and TRBJ1-2, reads DGGITQSPKYLFRKEGQNVTLSCEQNLNHDAMYWYRQDPGQGLRLIYYSQIVNDFQKGDIAEGYSVSREKKESFPLTVTSAQKNPTAFYLCASTTEGDSPYGYTFGSGTRLTVV.

The rearrangement joins TRBV19 to TRBJ2-7; D perhaps matches TRBD2 (5 bases). The CDR3 consists of 11 residues. Germline values: CDR1 LNHDA, CDR2 SQIVND (reference sequence). Trimming stripped 7 bases from V and 7 bases from J, with 11 bases between. The CDR3 reads CASTSSGEQYF. DNA for the CDR3: TGTGCCAGTACCAGTTCGGGGGAGCAGTACTTC.

The V call is TRBV5-5, the J call TRBJ2-7; 9 nucleotides align to TRBD2. After removal of 0 bases from V and 2 bases from J, the junction contained 3 bases not matched to a gene. Germline V CDR1 and CDR2: SGHKS, YYEKEE (reference sequence). The CDR3 is made up of 15 amino acids. CDR3 nucleotides: TGTGCCAGCAGCTTGGACGGCGGGGGGGCCTACGAGCAGTACTTC. It codes for CASSLDGGGAYEQYF.

Here the CDR3 DNA reads TGCAGCGTTGAAGTACCGAGCTACGAGCAGTACTTC. This translates into CSVEVPSYEQYF. The chain combines TRBV29-1 with TRBJ2-7; unclear D gene. Trimming pared 1 base from V and 3 bases from J, leaving 7 bases between. Germline loops: CDR1 SQVTM, CDR2 ANQGSEA. This CDR3 region has 12 residues.

This clonotype has only a few counts. The rearrangement links TRBV28 to TRBJ1-2, with TRBD1 as a possible D gene (6 bases). V lost 5 bases to trimming and J lost 0 bases, with 16 bases between them. The CDR3 totals 16 residues. The germline V gene encodes CDR1 MDHEN and CDR2 SYDVKM. CDR3 sequence reads: CASSPGGSSTNYGYTF. CDR3 coding DNA: TGTGCCAGCAGTCCTGGGGGCAGCTCAACTAACTATGGCTACACCTTC.

The chain couples TRBV7-2 to TRBJ1-5, with a weak D call TRBD1 (6 bases). The V end was cut by 5 bases, the J end by 1 base, with 12 bases between. The germline V gene encodes CDR1 SGHTA and CDR2 FQGNSA. The CDR3 is 15 amino acids. The CDR3 nucleotides are TGTGCCAGCAGCCCTGGGGGGGCGAGCAATCAGCCCCAGCATTTT. Amino acid sequence: CASSPGGASNQPQHF.

There are many counts of this clonotype. CDR3 region: CASSPDGSYEQYF. CDR3 sequence (DNA): TGTGCCAGCTCACCTGACGGTTCCTACGAGCAGTACTTC. The chain combines TRBV18 with TRBJ2-7; no firm D call. V was clipped by 3 bases and J by 1 base, with 7 bases between them. CDR1 and CDR2 (germline): KGHSH, LQKENI. This CDR3 has 13 residues.

In its sample, this clonotype was seen many times. The chain couples TRBV19 to TRBJ2-2; TRBD2 agrees at 8 bases. The CDR3 totals 15 residues. The V segment lost 4 bases and the J segment 2 bases; nucleotides outside the gene matches: 3. Germline lookup yields CDR1 LNHDA and CDR2 SQIVND (reference sequence). CDR3 sequence: CASSTGTSNTGELFF. The DNA for the CDR3 is TGTGCCAGTAGTACGGGGACTAGTAACACCGGGGAGCTGTTTTTT.

This chain uses TRBV28 with TRBJ1-2; 9 nucleotides line up with TRBD1. The CDR3 totals 15 residues. V shed 6 bases, J shed 3 bases, and the junction held 8 bases outside the gene matches. Germline V gives CDR1 MDHEN, CDR2 SYDVKM. Written as DNA, the CDR3 is TGTGCCAGCAGCTTCGGACAGGGGCCTTACTATGGCTACACCTTC. This codes for CASSFGQGPYYGYTF.

This rearrangement joins TRBV28 to TRBJ1-1, with a weak D call TRBD1 (6 bases). Per germline, CDR1 MDHEN and CDR2 SYDVKM. The CDR3 totals 14 residues. V was shortened by 5 bases and J by 4 bases, with 14 bases between the two germline ends. The CDR3 DNA is TGTGCCAGCAGTACCACAGGGTTGGGCACTGAAGCTTTCTTT. Translated: CASSTTGLGTEAFF.

This clonotype is medium-sized (0.01 to 0.1%) in the sample. This chain connects TRBV18 to TRBJ1-6, with TRBD1 matching over 8 bases. The V gene end was trimmed by 0 bases and the J gene end by 7 bases; junction bases not matched to a gene: 5. This CDR3 is built from 16 residues. From germline, CDR1 is KGHSH and CDR2 LQKENI. The CDR3 is CASSPPLGQENSPLHF. The CDR3 DNA is TGTGCCAGCTCACCACCCTTGGGACAGGAAAATTCACCCCTCCACTTT.